A selection of T cell receptor beta chains follows, all from one sample in a study of cytotoxic CD8 clonotypes in ibrutinib-treated CLL. Using immunoSEQ multiplex PCR, the repertoire was profiled, and TCRdb retains in-frame clones only, with some absent. The repertoire consists of almost 250,000 clones, with 70% occurring once and the leading ten covering approximately 15%. This specimen consisted of PBMCs, obtained after 24 months of ibrutinib treatment. The receptors originated from a human donor with chronic lymphocytic leukemia. The conserved cysteine and the conserved F or W are not part of the CDR3 here.

V	length	J	CDR3
TRBV29-1	10	TRBJ2-7	SVRQGIYEQY
TRBV25-1	12	TRBJ2-1	ASSDSGRADEQF
TRBV7-2	15	TRBJ2-1	ASSRWLGTSLSGEQF
TRBV7-2	13	TRBJ2-3	ASSLGFADTDTQY
TRBV10-2	11	TRBJ2-7	ASTPTVGGEQY
TRBV28	12	TRBJ2-7	ASSPGQGLYEQY
TRBV7-9	12	TRBJ2-2	ASGGQGFSGELF
TRBV7-2	17	TRBJ2-1	ASSLVPPGLAASYNEQF
TRBV5-1	13	TRBJ2-3	ASSGIAVSTDTQY
TRBV7-6	17	TRBJ2-1	ASSLVASEIPPPYNEQF
TRBV10-1	12	TRBJ2-5	ASSESGGQETQY
TRBV6-5	13	TRBJ1-2	ASSPLPDRFYGYT
TRBV5-1	17	TRBJ2-7	ASSHRGLARELYTDEQY
TRBV5-1	11	TRBJ2-5	ASTVAGKETQY
TRBV29-1	11	TRBJ2-7	SVIGDTSYEQY
TRBV5-1	13	TRBJ2-1	ASSIRQVSYNEQF
TRBV28	13	TRBJ1-4	ASSLGTGSDEKLF
TRBV28	11	TRBJ2-7	ASSKSISYEQY
TRBV4-3	12	TRBJ1-5	ASSQDFGNQPQH
TRBV9	13	TRBJ1-5	ASSPGQGAYQPQH
TRBV5-1	11	TRBJ2-7	ASSLSTSYEQY
TRBV6-5	13	TRBJ1-6	ASSSRQGPGSPLH
TRBV7-3	11	TRBJ2-3	ASSLWEIDTQY
TRBV7-9	14	TRBJ2-3	ASSLGAGSVTDTQY
TRBV7-7	12	TRBJ2-1	ASSMGGGGFEQF
TRBV7-2	13	TRBJ1-5	ASSLASGGQPPQH
TRBV6-5	12	TRBJ2-7	ASSPRDSASEQY
TRBV4-3	15	TRBJ2-1	ASSQDGTSATYNEQF
TRBV20-1	9	TRBJ2-7	SAAPTHEQY
TRBV5-1	13	TRBJ2-1	ASSGGDSSYNEQF
TRBV27	13	TRBJ1-4	ASSLRAPWKEKLF
TRBV28	10	TRBJ2-5	ASKSSAQAPY
TRBV13	17	TRBJ1-4	ASSSAGGLQPATNEKLF
TRBV5-8	14	TRBJ2-5	ASSRRRAGVSETQY
TRBV9	13	TRBJ2-1	ASSAAGLAGEEQF
TRBV4-1	12	TRBJ2-7	ASSQDLGVREQY
TRBV7-2	12	TRBJ2-7	ASSPGEGPYEQY
TRBV6-5	11	TRBJ2-2	ASSQSYTGELF
TRBV28	12	TRBJ2-7	ASRSPGKGYEQY
TRBV30	16	TRBJ1-6	AWSGPGQGITNNSPLH
TRBV11-3	12	TRBJ2-3	ASSPQRSTDTQY